This is a list of T cell receptor beta chains from one sample in a study of shared clonotypes between healthy human individuals. This table comes from immunoSEQ multiplex PCR, and its TCRdb copy is limited to in-frame clones, with some not included. This sample carries 1.5 million to 2.5 million clones, less than 95% of them seen once, and the ten largest clones take approximately 1.2%. Sequencing was done on a sample of naive CD8+ T cells sorted from blood. These receptor sequences come from a man aged 18-30 years in good health. Each CDR3 is given with its conserved first and last residue. The order of the fields is V gene, J gene, CDR3 length, CDR3 protein.

V gene: TRBV28; J gene: TRBJ2-3; CDR3 length: 15; CDR3 protein: CASSAGTSGGDTQYF
V gene: TRBV18; J gene: TRBJ1-2; CDR3 length: 16; CDR3 protein: CASSPIVGQGSYGYTF
V gene: TRBV10-1; J gene: TRBJ2-1; CDR3 length: 14; CDR3 protein: CASSQTGASGEQFF
V gene: TRBV9; J gene: TRBJ2-3; CDR3 length: 14; CDR3 protein: CASSVGGLRDTQYF
V gene: TRBV4-1; J gene: TRBJ1-2; CDR3 length: 13; CDR3 protein: CASSQGEMDGYTF
V gene: TRBV29-1; J gene: TRBJ2-5; CDR3 length: 16; CDR3 protein: CSVEASGGSGIGTQYF
V gene: TRBV7-2; J gene: TRBJ2-3; CDR3 length: 15; CDR3 protein: CASCVAGGGTDTQYF
V gene: TRBV7-8; J gene: TRBJ1-1; CDR3 length: 15; CDR3 protein: CASSLIQGGNTEAFF
V gene: TRBV27; J gene: TRBJ2-7; CDR3 length: 13; CDR3 protein: CASSFGTHYEQYF
V gene: TRBV11-2; J gene: TRBJ2-3; CDR3 length: 14; CDR3 protein: CASSLAGGTDTQYF
V gene: TRBV5-1; J gene: TRBJ2-7; CDR3 length: 15; CDR3 protein: CASSLEGTTSYEQYF
V gene: TRBV19; J gene: TRBJ1-5; CDR3 length: 14; CDR3 protein: CASSMFSSNQPQHF
V gene: TRBV15; J gene: TRBJ1-4; CDR3 length: 16; CDR3 protein: CATSSEETGTNEKLFF
V gene: TRBV5-6; J gene: TRBJ1-2; CDR3 length: 14; CDR3 protein: CASSLATSEGGYTF
V gene: TRBV11-2; J gene: TRBJ2-7; CDR3 length: 15; CDR3 protein: CASSLTQGGSYEQYF
V gene: TRBV5-6; J gene: TRBJ2-7; CDR3 length: 12; CDR3 protein: CASSFSSYEQYF
V gene: TRBV7-2; J gene: TRBJ1-2; CDR3 length: 14; CDR3 protein: CASSLDVTNDGYTF
V gene: TRBV4-2; J gene: TRBJ2-7; CDR3 length: 15; CDR3 protein: CASSQDRQGSYEQYF
V gene: TRBV9; J gene: TRBJ2-5; CDR3 length: 14; CDR3 protein: CASSGGLHQETQYF
V gene: TRBV14; J gene: TRBJ2-1; CDR3 length: 16; CDR3 protein: CASSPIETSGYNEQFF
V gene: TRBV4-1; J gene: TRBJ2-3; CDR3 length: 15; CDR3 protein: CASSQFVRSTDTQYF
V gene: TRBV4-2; J gene: TRBJ2-2; CDR3 length: 16; CDR3 protein: CASSPLGGGISGELFF
V gene: TRBV4-3; J gene: TRBJ1-2; CDR3 length: 17; CDR3 protein: CASSQEIGAGGLLGYTF
V gene: TRBV10-1; J gene: TRBJ2-1; CDR3 length: 14; CDR3 protein: CASSPTGMYNEQFF
V gene: TRBV30; J gene: TRBJ1-6; CDR3 length: 13; CDR3 protein: CAWSGGINSPLHF
V gene: TRBV9; J gene: TRBJ2-1; CDR3 length: 16; CDR3 protein: CASSLYRGPAYNEQFF
V gene: TRBV11-2; J gene: TRBJ1-1; CDR3 length: 13; CDR3 protein: CASSLGPQTEAFF
V gene: TRBV7-9; J gene: TRBJ2-5; CDR3 length: 15; CDR3 protein: CASSPRAGTSETQYF
V gene: TRBV6-1; J gene: TRBJ1-3; CDR3 length: 15; CDR3 protein: CASSVDLFSGNTIYF
V gene: TRBV10-2; J gene: TRBJ2-3; CDR3 length: 15; CDR3 protein: CASSLAGGPTDTQYF
V gene: TRBV7-9; J gene: TRBJ2-7; CDR3 length: 15; CDR3 protein: CASSLTTSAPDEQYF
V gene: TRBV4-1; J gene: TRBJ2-3; CDR3 length: 14; CDR3 protein: CASSPGQGTDTQYF